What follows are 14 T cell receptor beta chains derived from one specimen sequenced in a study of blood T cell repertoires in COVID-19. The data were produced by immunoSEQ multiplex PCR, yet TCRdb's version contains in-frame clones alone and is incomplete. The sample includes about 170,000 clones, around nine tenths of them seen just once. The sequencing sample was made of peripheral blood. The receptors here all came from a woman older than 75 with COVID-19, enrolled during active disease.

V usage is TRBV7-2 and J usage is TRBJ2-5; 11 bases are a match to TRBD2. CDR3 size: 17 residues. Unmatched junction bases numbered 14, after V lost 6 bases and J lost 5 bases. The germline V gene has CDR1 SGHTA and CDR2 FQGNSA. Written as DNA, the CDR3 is TGTGCCAGCAGATCCCGTAGGGGTAGCGGGAGGGTCGAGACCCAGTACTTC. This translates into CASRSRRGSGRVETQYF.

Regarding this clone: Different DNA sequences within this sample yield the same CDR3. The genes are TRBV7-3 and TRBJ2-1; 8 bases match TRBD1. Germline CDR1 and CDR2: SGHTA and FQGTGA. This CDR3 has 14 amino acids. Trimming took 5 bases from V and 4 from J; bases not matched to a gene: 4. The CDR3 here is CASSRDRSYNEQFF. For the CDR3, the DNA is TGTGCCAGCAGCAGGGACAGGTCATACAATGAGCAGTTCTTC. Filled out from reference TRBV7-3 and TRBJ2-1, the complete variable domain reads GAGVSQTPSNKVTEKGKYVELRCDPISGHTALYWYRQSLGQGPEFLIYFQGTGAADDSGLPNDRFFAVRPEGSVSTLKIQRTERGDSAVYLCASSRDRSYNEQFFGPGTRLTVL.

As DNA, the CDR3 is TGTGCCAGCAGTGAGTTTACGGGCTCCTACAATGAGCAGTTCTTC. Its protein product is CASSEFTGSYNEQFF. The chain carries TRBV28 and TRBJ2-1, with D uncertain. V was pared by 5 bases and J by 0 bases, with 11 bases between. In germline, CDR1 is MDHEN, CDR2 SYDVKM. The CDR3 spans 15 residues.

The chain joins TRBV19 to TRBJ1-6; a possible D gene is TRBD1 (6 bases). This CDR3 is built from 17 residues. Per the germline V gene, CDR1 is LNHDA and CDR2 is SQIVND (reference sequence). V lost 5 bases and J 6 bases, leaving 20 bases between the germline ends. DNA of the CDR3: TGTGCCAGTAGTCCGAGGCAGGGAGGGGGTCTTAATTCACCCCTCCACTTT. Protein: CASSPRQGGGLNSPLHF.

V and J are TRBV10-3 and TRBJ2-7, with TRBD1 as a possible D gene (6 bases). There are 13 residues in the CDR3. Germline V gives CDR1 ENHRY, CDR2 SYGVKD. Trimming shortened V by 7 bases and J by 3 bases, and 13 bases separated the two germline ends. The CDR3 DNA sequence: TGTGCCATCAAGGGGGTTGGGGACTACGAGCAGTACTTC. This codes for CAIKGVGDYEQYF.

The CDR3 is CASSPNTDTQYF. The CDR3 DNA reads TGTGCCAGCAGTCCTAACACAGATACGCAGTATTTT. V is TRBV6-6 and J is TRBJ2-3; D is unresolved. The CDR3 consists of 12 residues. The germline V and J ends were trimmed by 5 bases and 2 bases, with 5 bases remaining between them. Germline V gene sequence: CDR1 MNHNY, CDR2 SVGAGI (reference sequence).

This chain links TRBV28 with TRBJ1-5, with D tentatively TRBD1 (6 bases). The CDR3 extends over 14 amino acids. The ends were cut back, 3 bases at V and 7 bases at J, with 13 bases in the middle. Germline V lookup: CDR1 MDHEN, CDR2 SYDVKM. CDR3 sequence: CASSLVGGDQPQHF. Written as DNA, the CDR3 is TGTGCCAGCAGTTTGGTAGGGGGGGACCAGCCCCAGCATTTT. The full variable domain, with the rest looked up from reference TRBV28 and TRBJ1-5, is DVKVTQSSRYLVKRTGEKVFLECVQDMDHENMFWYRQDPGLGLRLIYFSYDVKMKEKGDIPEGYSVSREKKERFSLILESASTNQTSMYLCASSLVGGDQPQHFGDGTRLSIL.

CDR3: CASSGQGPYEQYF. CDR3 bases: TGTGCCAGCAGTGGACAGGGTCCCTACGAGCAGTACTTC. The chain joins TRBV2 to TRBJ2-7; 7 nucleotides line up with TRBD1. The CDR3 runs 13 residues. V shed 4 bases and J 2 bases; nucleotides not matched to a gene: 2. Germline values: CDR1 SNHLY, CDR2 FYNNEI.

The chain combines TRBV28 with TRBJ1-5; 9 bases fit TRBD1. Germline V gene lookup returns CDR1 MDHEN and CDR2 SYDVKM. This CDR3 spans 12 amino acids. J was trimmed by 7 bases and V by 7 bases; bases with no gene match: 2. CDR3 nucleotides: TGTGCCAGCAACAGGGGGCGACAGCCCCAGCATTTT. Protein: CASNRGRQPQHF.

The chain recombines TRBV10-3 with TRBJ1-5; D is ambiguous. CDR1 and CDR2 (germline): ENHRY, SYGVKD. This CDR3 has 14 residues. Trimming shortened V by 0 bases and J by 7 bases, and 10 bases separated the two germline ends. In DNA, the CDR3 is TGTGCCATCAGTGAGTCGAGGGAAGGACAGCCCCAGCATTTT. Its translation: CAISESREGQPQHF.

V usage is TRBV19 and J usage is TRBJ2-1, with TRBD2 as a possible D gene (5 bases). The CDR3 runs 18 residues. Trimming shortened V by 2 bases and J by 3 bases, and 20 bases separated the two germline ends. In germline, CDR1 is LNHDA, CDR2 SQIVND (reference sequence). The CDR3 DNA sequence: TGTGCCAGTAGTATAAGCGGTCTTCGGGCGGGCATCTACAATGAGCAGTTCTTC. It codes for CASSISGLRAGIYNEQFF.

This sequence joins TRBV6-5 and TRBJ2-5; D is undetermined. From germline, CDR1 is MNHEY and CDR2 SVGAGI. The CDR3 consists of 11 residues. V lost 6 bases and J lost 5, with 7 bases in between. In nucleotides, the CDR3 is TGTGCCAGCAGAGCTTTGGAGACCCAGTACTTC. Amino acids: CASRALETQYF.

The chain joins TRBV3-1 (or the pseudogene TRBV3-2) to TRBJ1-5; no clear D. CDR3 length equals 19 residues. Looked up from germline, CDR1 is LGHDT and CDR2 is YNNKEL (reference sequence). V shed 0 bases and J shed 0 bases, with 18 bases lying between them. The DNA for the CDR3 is TGTGCCAGCAGCCAAGATCGGATGGTAGCCAAAATTAGCAATCAGCCCCAGCATTTT. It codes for CASSQDRMVAKISNQPQHF.

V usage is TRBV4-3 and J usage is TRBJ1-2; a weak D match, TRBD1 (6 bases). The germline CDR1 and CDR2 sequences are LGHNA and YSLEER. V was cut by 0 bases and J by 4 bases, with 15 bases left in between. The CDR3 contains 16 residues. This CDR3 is CASSQDWDTLLYGYTF. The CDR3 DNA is TGCGCCAGCAGCCAAGATTGGGACACCCTCCTCTATGGCTACACCTTC.